Below are 18 T cell receptor beta chains sequenced from a single sample in a study of STAT3 mutations in large granular lymphocyte leukemia. Whole-study results and caveats: Every T-LGLL patient had at least one immunodominant TCRbeta clonotype.

The antigens for these receptors are not known. Sequenced by immunoSEQ multiplex PCR; TCRdb stores in-frame clones only, minus some. The table records 15,000 to 20,000 clones, 92% of them present only once. Sequenced sample: peripheral blood mononuclear cells. These receptors all stem from a man aged 55 to 69 with T-cell large granular lymphocyte leukemia. Some clones in this sample may be carry-over from other donors' samples.

The chain uses TRBV7-3 and TRBJ2-2; 9 bases map to TRBD1. CDR3 length: 14 residues. V was clipped by 6 bases and J by 5 bases; unmatched bases: 4. CDR1 is SGHTA, CDR2 FQGTGA, per germline. The CDR3 region is CASRRTGETGELFF. CDR3 DNA sequence: TGTGCCAGCAGGAGGACAGGGGAGACCGGGGAGCTGTTTTTT.

The V gene is TRBV23-1, the J gene TRBJ2-7; D not certain. TRBV23-1 is recorded as an ORF, its role being uncertain. The CDR3 sequence is 14 residues long. The V end was cut by 4 bases, the J end by 2 bases, with 12 bases between. DNA of the CDR3: TGCGCCAGCAGTCGGTATCCGGCGCCCTACGAGCAGTACTTC. Translation gives CASSRYPAPYEQYF.

This rearrangement joins TRBV5-4 to TRBJ1-2; D gene unclear. Trimming stripped 0 bases from V and 5 bases from J, with 8 bases between. The germline V gene has CDR1 SGHNT and CDR2 YYREEE (reference sequence). There are 13 residues in the CDR3. The CDR3: CASSLDYDYGYTF. Written as DNA, the CDR3 is TGTGCCAGCAGCTTGGATTACGATTATGGCTACACCTTC. Using reference TRBV5-4 and TRBJ1-2 for the parts outside the CDR3, the full variable domain is ETGVTQSPTHLIKTRGQQVTLRCSSQSGHNTVSWYQQALGQGPQFIFQYYREEENGRGNFPPRFSGLQFPNYSSELNVNALELDDSALYLCASSLDYDYGYTFGSGTRLTVV.

V is TRBV5-8 and J is TRBJ2-7, with D hard to call. Germline loops: CDR1 SGHTS, CDR2 YDEGEE. V was pared by 0 bases and J by 2 bases, with 6 bases between. The CDR3 is 13 residues long. CDR3 DNA: TGTGCCAGCAGCTTGGGGCCTACCTACGAGCAGTACTTC. Translated, it gives CASSLGPTYEQYF.

The genes are TRBV23-1 and TRBJ1-2, with TRBD1 identical over 11 bases. TRBV23-1 is annotated as an ORF whose role is uncertain. Trimming removed 4 bases from V and 4 bases from J; junction bases left unmatched: 11. The CDR3 extends over 17 amino acids. As DNA, the CDR3 is TGCGCCAGCAGTCGGGGGACAGGGGGAATGTCCCTCTATGGCTACACCTTC. Amino acids: CASSRGTGGMSLYGYTF.

This chain links TRBV9 with TRBJ2-3; perhaps TRBD2 as D (6 bases). CDR1 is SGDLS and CDR2 is YYNGEE in the germline V gene. CDR3 length: 14 residues. V shed 4 bases and J shed 0 bases, with 9 bases lying between them. CDR3 DNA sequence: TGTGCCAGCAGCACTAGCCCAAGCACAGATACGCAGTATTTT. It yields the protein CASSTSPSTDTQYF.

Only one count was recorded for this clone. V and J are TRBV7-9 and TRBJ2-6; 8 bases are a match to TRBD1. Trimming at V came to 1 base and at J to 0 bases, leaving 2 bases not matched to a gene. Germline V gene sequence: CDR1 SEHNR, CDR2 FQNEAQ (reference sequence). CDR3 size: 17 residues. CDR3 loop: CASSLGTGNSGANVLTF. Here the CDR3 DNA reads TGTGCCAGCAGCTTAGGGACAGGGAACTCTGGGGCCAACGTCCTGACTTTC.

The chain uses TRBV18 and TRBJ1-1; no clear D gene. V shed 2 bases and J shed 4 bases, with 20 bases lying between them. The germline V gene has CDR1 KGHSH and CDR2 LQKENI. CDR3 length: 17 residues. CDR3 in amino acids: CASSPEFDLDTITEAFF. The CDR3 DNA is TGTGCCAGCTCACCAGAATTCGATTTAGATACGATCACTGAAGCTTTCTTT.

V usage is TRBV6-5 and J usage is TRBJ1-5; a weak D match, TRBD1 (5 bases). The ends were cut back, 2 bases at V and 9 bases at J, with 17 bases in the middle. Germline assignment: CDR1 MNHEY and CDR2 SVGAGI. This CDR3 spans 15 amino acids. CDR3 bases: TGTGCCAGCAGTTACGCCGGACCTAACGGGGGGCCCCAGCATTTT. Translated: CASSYAGPNGGPQHF.

V gene TRBV30 combines with J gene TRBJ1-2; 10 nucleotides line up with TRBD1. The trim removed 2 bases at V and 2 bases at J, leaving 14 bases unmatched. Germline CDR1 GTSNPN, CDR2 SVGIG (reference sequence). The CDR3 is 18 amino acids. Here the CDR3 reads CAWSQGGDRGIFNYGYTF. The CDR3 nucleotides are TGTGCCTGGAGTCAGGGGGGGGACAGGGGAATTTTCAACTATGGCTACACCTTC.

The chain has TRBV6-1 and TRBJ2-2, with D possibly being TRBD2 (6 bases). V gave up 1 base and J gave up 7 bases, with 13 bases separating them. Looked up from germline, CDR1 is MNHNS and CDR2 is SASEGT. CDR3 length equals 15 residues. The DNA for the CDR3 is TGTGCCAGCAGTGAAGGACGGGGGTCGGTCGGGGAGCTGTTTTTT. Its translation is CASSEGRGSVGELFF.

The V gene is TRBV7-9, the J gene TRBJ2-3, with 7 bases lining up with TRBD2. The CDR3 consists of 16 residues. Unmatched junction bases numbered 6, after V lost 1 base and J lost 2 bases. Germline CDR1 reads SEHNR; CDR2 reads FQNEAQ (reference sequence). CDR3 residues: CASSLVASGYTDTQYF. CDR3 DNA: TGTGCCAGCAGCTTAGTGGCTAGCGGATACACAGATACGCAGTATTTT.

The genes are TRBV11-2 and TRBJ1-4; possible D gene TRBD1, 5 bases. V was clipped by 0 bases and J by 7 bases, with 9 bases between them. CDR3 size: 14 residues. Looked up from germline, CDR1 is SGHAT and CDR2 is FQNNGV. The CDR3 nucleotides read TGTGCCAGCAGCTTAGAGAGGGGTGGTGAAAAACTGTTTTTT. Translated, it gives CASSLERGGEKLFF. The whole variable domain, remainder taken from reference TRBV11-2 and TRBJ1-4, is EAGVAQSPRYKIIEKRQSVAFWCNPISGHATLYWYQQILGQGPKLLIQFQNNGVVDDSQLPKDRFSAERLKGVDSTLKIQPAKLEDSAVYLCASSLERGGEKLFFGSGTQLSVL.

A word on this clone: At one end the junction does not follow the germline gene, possibly because of a read error. This chain joins TRBV28 and TRBJ2-7; D is perhaps TRBD1 or TRBD2 (5 bases each). The V gene's germline CDR1 is MDHEN and CDR2 SYDVKM. The CDR3 contains 12 residues. The CDR3 sequence is CASRRGPTEEYF. CDR3 nucleotides: TGTGCCAGCAGACGGGGACCAACCGAGGAGTACTTC.

The chain is built from TRBV7-2 and TRBJ2-6, with a possible D match to TRBD2 (6 bases). Germline V gives CDR1 SGHTA, CDR2 FQGNSA. Trimming removed 5 bases at V and 4 bases at J, with 15 bases between. There are 16 residues in the CDR3. The DNA of the CDR3 is TGTGCCAGCAGCCTGGAGGGGTTGGTGGGGGCCAACGTCCTGACTTTC. Translated: CASSLEGLVGANVLTF.

The J gene is TRBJ1-5, the V gene TRBV13; possibly TRBD1 for D (6 bases). The CDR3 is made up of 12 amino acids. Germline V gene lookup returns CDR1 PRHDT and CDR2 FYEKMQ (reference sequence). Trimming removed 4 bases at V and 7 bases at J, with 8 bases between. This CDR3 reads CASSSRGQPQHF. CDR3 in DNA: TGTGCCAGCAGCTCCAGGGGACAGCCCCAGCATTTT.

This clone has only a few counts. J is TRBJ2-7 and V is TRBV9; D is undetermined. V shed 4 bases and J shed 2 bases, with 13 bases lying between them. In germline, CDR1 is SGDLS, CDR2 YYNGEE. The CDR3 runs to 14 residues. The DNA of the CDR3 is TGTGCCAGCAGCCCTCGCCCGTCGACCTACGAGCAGTACTTC. Amino acid sequence: CASSPRPSTYEQYF.

CDR3: CASSLGLAGYEQYF. The CDR3 region has the DNA TGTGCCAGCAGCTTAGGGCTAGCGGGGTACGAGCAGTACTTC. The J gene is TRBJ2-7, the V gene TRBV7-2; 9 nucleotides line up with TRBD2. Per the germline V gene, CDR1 is SGHTA and CDR2 is FQGNSA. Trimming cost V 1 base and J 4 bases; bases outside gene matches: 2. The CDR3 is 14 residues long. Together with reference TRBV7-2 and TRBJ2-7, the CDR3 gives the full variable domain: GAGVSQSPSNKVTEKGKDVELRCDPISGHTALYWYRQSLGQGLEFLIYFQGNSAPDKSGLPSDRFSAERTGGSVSTLTIQRTQQEDSAVYLCASSLGLAGYEQYFGPGTRLTVT.